Described below is a single T cell receptor (beta chain) sequence and its context. The data derive from a study of T cell responses to AZD1222 COVID-19 vaccine. Only in-frame clones appear in the TCRdb table, and some are missing; sequencing was by immunoSEQ multiplex PCR. The table records 150,000 to 200,000 clones, approximately 87% of them present only once. CDR1 and CDR2 from the germline V gene are SGHDT and YYEEEE. Trimming at V came to 2 bases and at J to 2 bases, leaving 4 bases not matched to a gene. This CDR3 is 15 amino acids long. The rearrangement joins TRBV5-6 to TRBJ2-7; 10 positions agree with TRBD2. The TCR originated in an adult in good health. The sequenced sample was peripheral blood, obtained on day 0 of MenACWY control vaccination. CDR3 protein: CASSLGLAVAYEQYF. CDR3 DNA: TGTGCCAGCAGCTTAGGACTAGCGGTGGCCTACGAGCAGTACTTC. Combining the CDR3 with reference TRBV5-6 and TRBJ2-7 gives the whole variable domain DAGVTQSPTHLIKTRGQQVTLRCSPKSGHDTVSWYQQALGQGPQFIFQYYEEEERQRGNFPDRFSGHQFPNYSSELNVNALLLGDSALYLCASSLGLAVAYEQYFGPGTRLTVT.